The sequence of this TCR beta chain was determined in a study of neoadjuvant anti-PD-1 for oral cavity cancer. Patients had newly diagnosed, untreated stage II-IVA oral cavity squamous cell carcinoma. Six replicates per PBMC sample, mostly from roughly 500 ng of genomic DNA. Produced via immunoSEQ multiplex PCR; TCRdb's table is partial and in-frame only. This repertoire shows 55,000 to 80,000 clones, around 83% found once; its top ten account for about 3.7%. The specimen was PBMCs, collected before nivolumab (anti-PD-1) treatment. This sequence was found in a person aged 40 to 85 with oral cavity squamous cell carcinoma.

CDR3 loop: CASSFFTGVETGELFF. DNA for the CDR3: TGCGCCAGCAGCTTTTTTACGGGCGTTGAAACCGGGGAGCTGTTTTTT. The chain joins TRBV5-1 to TRBJ2-2; D is ambiguous. Trimming stripped 2 bases from V and 5 bases from J, with 16 bases between. In germline, CDR1 is SGHRS, CDR2 YFSETQ. The CDR3 consists of 16 residues.